This is a list of T cell receptor beta chains from one sample in a study of shared clonotypes between healthy human individuals. Method: immunoSEQ multiplex PCR; TCRdb's copy keeps in-frame clones and lacks some. The sample lists fewer than 3 million clones; just under 95% were seen once. Sequences were obtained from naive CD4+ T cells from PBMCs. The origin of the receptors is a man between 18 and 35 years old in good health. Some clones in this sample may be carry-over from other donors' samples. CDR3s include the opening cysteine and the closing phenylalanine or tryptophan. Each record gives: CDR3 protein, V gene, J gene.

CASSLGSRSYEQYF	TRBV7-2	TRBJ2-7
CASSQRTGELFF	TRBV6-5	TRBJ2-2
CASSFGFSNNEQFF	TRBV5-1	TRBJ2-1
CASSSPREQYF	TRBV28	TRBJ2-7
CASTLAREGNTEAFF	TRBV28	TRBJ1-1
CASSITGTSGTSYNEQFF	TRBV2	TRBJ2-1
CASSLLGPGTGELFF	TRBV5-1	TRBJ2-2
CASSHRGAGRDIQYF	TRBV4-1	TRBJ2-4
CASSLDGYNEQFF	TRBV28	TRBJ2-1
CASSIAGRASEQFF	TRBV19	TRBJ2-1
CSVETGYEQYF	TRBV29-1	TRBJ2-7
CASSLGREGPNEQFF	TRBV5-1	TRBJ2-1
CASTRDSTWEQYF	TRBV28	TRBJ2-7
CASSQDRLGSLEQYF	TRBV4-1	TRBJ2-7
CASSIPYRSSGNTIYF	TRBV28	TRBJ1-3
CASSLSGKNIQYF	TRBV27	TRBJ2-4
CASSRLGQNTGELFF	TRBV4-1	TRBJ2-2
CAISGGPDTQYF	TRBV10-3	TRBJ2-3
CASNHGQGPNEKLFF	TRBV19	TRBJ1-4
CASTPSGISNTGELFF	TRBV6-6	TRBJ2-2
CASSFGNRDEAFF	TRBV5-6	TRBJ1-1
CASRRRDRQETQYF	TRBV5-8	TRBJ2-5
CASSLYGGRGNEKLFF	TRBV11-2	TRBJ1-4
CASSLYRENEQFF	TRBV7-2	TRBJ2-1
CASGIAGGASYEQYF	TRBV7-9	TRBJ2-7
CASSSTRPISTDTQYF	TRBV11-2	TRBJ2-3
CASSPGGEPQHF	TRBV7-9	TRBJ1-5
CASSVGRQPQHF	TRBV28	TRBJ1-5
CASSLAQTAIQETQYF	TRBV18	TRBJ2-5
CASSPDSYNEQFF	TRBV11-3	TRBJ2-1
CASATGGAAQPQHF	TRBV6-5	TRBJ1-5
CASSTDRNQPQHF	TRBV18	TRBJ1-5
CASSTRDRGSEQYF	TRBV5-1	TRBJ2-7
CASSTGTGKGTQYF	TRBV5-6	TRBJ2-5
CASSETGPANYGYTF	TRBV19	TRBJ1-2
CASSLDPGQGGGEKLFF	TRBV7-9	TRBJ1-4
CASSQDRTLLNEQFF	TRBV4-3	TRBJ2-1
CASSLSTSDTGELFF	TRBV5-1	TRBJ2-2
CATSPGGAGNNEQFF	TRBV15	TRBJ2-1
CASHGRGTSWAEQYF	TRBV6-1	TRBJ2-7
CASSLGLAAAKNIQYF	TRBV5-1	TRBJ2-4
CASSYLRVPTTGELFF	TRBV6-5	TRBJ2-2
CASSLVAGFHTDTQYF	TRBV7-9	TRBJ2-3
CASSFGTGVNQPQHF	TRBV7-9	TRBJ1-5
CASSFTSGSPLREQFF	TRBV7-3	TRBJ2-1
CASSVGTIYNEQFF	TRBV9	TRBJ2-1
CASRAGPISGANVLTF	TRBV19	TRBJ2-6
CASSPRRVSADTQYF	TRBV7-9	TRBJ2-3
CASREHGGQPQHF	TRBV6-5	TRBJ1-5
CASSSDGSNQPQHF	TRBV5-1	TRBJ1-5
CASSTFGSRGIYEQYF	TRBV28	TRBJ2-7
CAISESWIAGEYNEQFF	TRBV10-3	TRBJ2-1
CASSPSGRLGSYNEQFF	TRBV7-9	TRBJ2-1
CASSLLSDYHDTQYF	TRBV5-8	TRBJ2-3